This record concerns one T cell receptor beta chain sequence. Antigen: not known. One junction end disagrees with the germline gene, perhaps due to a read error. The CDR3 runs 12 residues. The germline CDR1 and CDR2 sequences are SGHVS and FNYEAQ. The data derive from a study of Ad26.COV2.S vaccination and SARS-CoV-2 variants. Clones were read by immunoSEQ multiplex PCR, and TCRdb kept only the in-frame ones, dropping some. This sample carries around 400,000 clones, roughly 90% of them seen once, and the ten largest clones take approximately 12%. Indicated treatment: 15 to 20 received Ad26.COV2.S at low or high dose, single or two shots; about 5 received placebo; per-sample allocation not given. The study sampled participants on day 63 after the first vaccine or placebo injection. Study-wide findings and caveats: Vaccinees reportedly had broad spike-specific CD8+ and CD4+ T cell responses. Ad26.COV2.S recipients had broader spike-specific TCRs (P = 0.0014).

The receptor was derived from a person aged 18-60 years who received the Ad26.COV2.S COVID-19 vaccine or a placebo. The chain joins TRBV7-6 to TRBJ2-7; D is undetermined. The sequenced sample was peripheral blood, obtained in a trial of Ad26.COV2.S vaccine versus placebo. The CDR3 region is CASSDISGQRDF. CDR3 nucleotides: TGTGCCAGCAGCGATATCTCGGGTCAGCGCGACTTC.